Reported below is one T cell receptor (beta chain). Antigen unknown. This record belongs to a study of cytomegalovirus exposure and HLA in healthy donors. Study-wide context: About 85 million unique TCRs from HLA-typed donors were held in an early release of data. Out of around 360 genotyped donors, about 80% belonged to the Caucasian-associated ancestry cluster.

PCR primers comprised 60 Vbeta and 13 Jbeta primers. Sequenced by immunoSEQ multiplex PCR; TCRdb stores in-frame clones only, minus some. The sample yields about 140,000 clones, around 65% seen once. Germline trimming cut 0 bases from V and 3 bases from J; bases unmatched to any gene: 7. Germline V gene lookup returns CDR1 SGHNT and CDR2 YYREEE (reference sequence). CDR3 length: 17 residues. General study findings and limits: A link between a missense DCLRE1C variant and TCR beta V- and J-gene trimming emerged from a later analysis. Altogether, about 160 TCR beta chains were recorded as cytomegalovirus-associated.

This TCR derives from a woman aged 60-75 years in good health and CMV-seronegative. Material: PBMCs. The chain joins TRBV5-4 to TRBJ2-3; 10 bases match TRBD1. CDR3 protein: CASSLGTRQGATDTQYF. CDR3 bases: TGTGCCAGCAGCTTGGGGACCCGACAGGGGGCAACAGATACGCAGTATTTT.